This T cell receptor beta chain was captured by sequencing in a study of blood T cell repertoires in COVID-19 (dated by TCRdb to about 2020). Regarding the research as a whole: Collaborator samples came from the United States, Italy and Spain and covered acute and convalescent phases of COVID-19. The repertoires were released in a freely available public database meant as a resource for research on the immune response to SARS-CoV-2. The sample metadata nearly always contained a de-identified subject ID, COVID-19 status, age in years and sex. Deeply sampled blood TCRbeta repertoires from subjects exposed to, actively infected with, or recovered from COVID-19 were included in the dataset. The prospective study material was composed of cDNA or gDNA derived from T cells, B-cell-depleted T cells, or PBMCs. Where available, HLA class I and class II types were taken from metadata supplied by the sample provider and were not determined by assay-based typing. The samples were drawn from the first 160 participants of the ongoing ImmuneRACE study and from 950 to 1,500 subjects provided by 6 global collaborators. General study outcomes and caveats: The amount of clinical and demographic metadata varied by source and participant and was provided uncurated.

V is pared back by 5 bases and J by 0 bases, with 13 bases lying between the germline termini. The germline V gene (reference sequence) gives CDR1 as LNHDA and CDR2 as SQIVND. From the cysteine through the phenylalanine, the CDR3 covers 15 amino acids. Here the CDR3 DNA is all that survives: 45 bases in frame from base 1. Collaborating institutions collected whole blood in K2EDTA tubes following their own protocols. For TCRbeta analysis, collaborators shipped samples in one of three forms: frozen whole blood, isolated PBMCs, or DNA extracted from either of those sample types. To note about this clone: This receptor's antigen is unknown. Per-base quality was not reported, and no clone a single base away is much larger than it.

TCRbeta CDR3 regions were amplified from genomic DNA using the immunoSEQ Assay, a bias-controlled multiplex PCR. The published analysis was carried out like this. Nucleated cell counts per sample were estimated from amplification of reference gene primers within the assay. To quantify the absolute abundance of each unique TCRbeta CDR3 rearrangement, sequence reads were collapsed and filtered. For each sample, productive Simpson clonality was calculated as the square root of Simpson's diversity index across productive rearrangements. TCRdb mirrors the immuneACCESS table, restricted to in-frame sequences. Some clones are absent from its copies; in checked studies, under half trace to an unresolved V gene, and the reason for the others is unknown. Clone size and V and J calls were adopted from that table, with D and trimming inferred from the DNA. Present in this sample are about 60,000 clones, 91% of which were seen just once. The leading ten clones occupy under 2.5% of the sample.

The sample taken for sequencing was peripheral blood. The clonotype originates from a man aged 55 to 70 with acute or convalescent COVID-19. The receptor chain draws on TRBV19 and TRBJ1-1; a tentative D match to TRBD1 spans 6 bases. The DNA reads TGTGCCAGTAGTTCGTACAGGGAAATGAACACTGAAGCTTTCTTT. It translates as CASSSYREMNTEAFF.